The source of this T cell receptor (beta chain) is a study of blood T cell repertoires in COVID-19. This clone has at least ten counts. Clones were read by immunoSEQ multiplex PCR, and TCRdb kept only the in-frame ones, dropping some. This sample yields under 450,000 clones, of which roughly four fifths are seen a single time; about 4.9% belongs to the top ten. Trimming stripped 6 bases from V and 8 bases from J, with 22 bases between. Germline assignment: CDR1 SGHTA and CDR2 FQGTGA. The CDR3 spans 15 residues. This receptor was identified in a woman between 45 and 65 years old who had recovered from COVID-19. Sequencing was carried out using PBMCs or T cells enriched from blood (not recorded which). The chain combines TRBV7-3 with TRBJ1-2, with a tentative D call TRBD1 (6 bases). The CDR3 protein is CASSIAGGPMGGYTF. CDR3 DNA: TGTGCCAGCAGTATAGCGGGGGGGCCAATGGGCGGCTACACCTTC. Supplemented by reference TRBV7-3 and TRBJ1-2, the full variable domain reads GAGVSQTPSNKVTEKGKYVELRCDPISGHTALYWYRQSLGQGPEFLIYFQGTGAADDSGLPNDRFFAVRPEGSVSTLKIQRTERGDSAVYLCASSIAGGPMGGYTFGSGTRLTVV.